One and the same sample provided the 19 T cell receptor beta chains below, sequenced in a study of T cell responses to AZD1222 COVID-19 vaccine. TCRdb's copy holds only in-frame clones and misses some; the assay was immunoSEQ multiplex PCR. Here the sample spans about 150,000 clones, about 91% being singletons. Sequencing used peripheral blood, obtained on day 0 of AZD1222 vaccination. These receptors were taken from an adult in good health.

This clone was seen repeatedly, ten times or more. The chain uses TRBV6-4 and TRBJ1-1; D remains unclear. The V gene's germline CDR1 is MRHNA and CDR2 SNTAGT. V was cut by 3 bases and J by 3 bases, with 8 bases left in between. The CDR3 totals 13 residues. As DNA, the CDR3 is TGTGCCAGCAGTGAAAGGGAAGACACTGAAGCTTTCTTT. Protein: CASSEREDTEAFF.

A note on this clone: Other DNA sequences in this specimen translate into the identical CDR3. The chain couples TRBV3-1 (or the pseudogene TRBV3-2) to TRBJ2-7; D not resolved. CDR1 and CDR2 from the germline V gene are LGHDT and YNNKEL (reference sequence). There are 10 residues in the CDR3. V gave up 4 bases and J gave up 7 bases, with 5 bases separating them. The CDR3 protein is CASSPREQYF. The CDR3 nucleotides read TGTGCCAGCAGCCCCAGGGAGCAGTACTTC.

V usage is TRBV19 and J usage is TRBJ1-2; D is ambiguous. Germline V gene lookup returns CDR1 LNHDA and CDR2 SQIVND (reference sequence). The CDR3 sequence is 13 residues long. V lost 10 bases and J lost 6, with 18 bases in between. The CDR3 sequence: CATLDRFRDGYTF. The DNA of the CDR3 is TGTGCCACCTTGGACCGCTTTAGGGATGGCTACACCTTC.

The CDR3 bases are TGTGCCAGCAGCCAAGAAATGGGGCCCACGTGGCCCCAGCATTTT. This encodes CASSQEMGPTWPQHF. V and J are TRBV4-2 and TRBJ1-5, with D perhaps TRBD1 (5 bases). Germline loops: CDR1 LGHNA, CDR2 YNFKEQ. This CDR3 has 15 residues. The V and J ends lost 0 bases and 9 bases respectively, with 15 bases between them.

This chain links TRBV5-1 with TRBJ1-1; perhaps TRBD1 as D (5 bases). V lost 0 bases and J 5 bases, leaving 11 bases between the germline ends. CDR3 length: 14 amino acids. Germline-derived CDR1 and CDR2 are SGHRS and YFSETQ. The CDR3 region has the DNA TGCGCCAGCAGCTTGGGCCGGGGGAGGACTGAAGCTTTCTTT. Its translation: CASSLGRGRTEAFF.

The chain recombines TRBV19 with TRBJ2-7, with D possibly matching TRBD1 (5 bases). Germline-derived CDR1 and CDR2 are LNHDA and SQIVND (reference sequence). CDR3 size: 15 residues. Between the trimmed V and J ends, which lost 4 bases and 5 bases, there was a span of 18 bases. DNA for the CDR3: TGTGCCAGTAGTACCGCCGGCAGGGCTTCCGACGAGCAGTACTTC. Translation: CASSTAGRASDEQYF.

This clone showed up just a few times. This chain joins TRBV28 and TRBJ2-2; possible D gene TRBD2, 6 bases. Germline V gene sequence: CDR1 MDHEN, CDR2 SYDVKM. The ends were cut back, 7 bases at V and 7 bases at J, with 25 bases in the middle. The length of the CDR3 is 17 residues. CDR3 in DNA: TGTGCCAGCACCTCCTTAGGCCGGGGGTGGGGAATCGGGGAGCTGTTTTTT. Its translation: CASTSLGRGWGIGELFF.

The rearrangement links TRBV7-9 to TRBJ2-6; D ambiguous. This CDR3 is 15 amino acids long. V was pared by 5 bases and J by 0 bases, with 8 bases between. Germline CDR1 SEHNR, CDR2 FQNEAQ (reference sequence). CDR3 protein: CASSEPPSGANVLTF. CDR3 in DNA: TGTGCCAGCAGCGAACCCCCCTCTGGGGCCAACGTCCTGACTTTC.

The J gene is TRBJ1-1, the V gene TRBV28; no clear D gene. The germline V gene encodes CDR1 MDHEN and CDR2 SYDVKM. The CDR3 sequence is 14 residues long. V was trimmed by 6 bases and J by 5 bases, leaving 16 bases between them. The CDR3 nucleotides are TGTGCCAGCAGGCCTCGGACGGGAGGGACTGAAGCTTTCTTT. Amino acid sequence: CASRPRTGGTEAFF.

The chain joins TRBV13 to TRBJ2-7; maybe TRBD1 (5 bases). Germline lookup yields CDR1 PRHDT and CDR2 FYEKMQ (reference sequence). V was trimmed by 0 bases and J by 3 bases, leaving 12 bases between them. The CDR3 is 15 residues long. The CDR3 DNA reads as TGTGCCAGCAGCTTAGGGCGGCAGGGAATCTACGAGCAGTACTTC. Protein sequence: CASSLGRQGIYEQYF. Using reference TRBV13 and TRBJ2-7 for the parts outside the CDR3, the full variable domain is AAGVIQSPRHLIKEKRETATLKCYPIPRHDTVYWYQQGPGQDPQFLISFYEKMQSDKGSIPDRFSAQQFSDYHSELNMSSLELGDSALYFCASSLGRQGIYEQYFGPGTRLTVT.

The chain joins TRBV6-1 to TRBJ2-3; D gene ambiguous. Per germline, CDR1 MNHNS and CDR2 SASEGT. The CDR3 length is 11 residues. V was cut by 3 bases and J by 9 bases, with 7 bases left in between. The CDR3 DNA reads TGTGCCAGCAGTGAGGTTGGGACGCAGTATTTT. Translating it yields CASSEVGTQYF.

The rearrangement joins TRBV28 to TRBJ1-1; TRBD1 matches 7 bases. The V gene's germline CDR1 is MDHEN and CDR2 SYDVKM. The CDR3 length is 14 residues. The junction had 7 bases not matched to a gene; V was cut back by 3 bases and J by 6 bases. The CDR3 sequence is CASSFSRGIAEAFF. DNA of the CDR3: TGTGCCAGCAGTTTTAGCAGGGGGATCGCTGAAGCTTTCTTT.

V is TRBV7-3 and J is TRBJ1-6; TRBD1 might be the D (6 bases). The CDR3 loop spans 15 amino acids. CDR1 and CDR2 from the germline V gene are SGHTA and FQGTGA. V was clipped by 5 bases and J by 7 bases, with 15 bases between them. The CDR3 DNA reads as TGTGCCAGCAGCGTACGACAGGTTCTCAATTCACCCCTCCACTTT. Amino acids: CASSVRQVLNSPLHF.

The chain combines TRBV5-8 with TRBJ1-2; D is ambiguous. The CDR3 is 11 amino acids. Germline CDR1 reads SGHTS; CDR2 reads YDEGEE. The V end lost 5 bases, the J end lost 5 bases, and 7 bases lay between the germline ends. CDR3 amino acids: CASSGWYGYTF. The CDR3 coding sequence is TGTGCCAGCAGTGGTTGGTATGGCTACACCTTC.

CDR3: CAWGGRYEQYF. The DNA of the CDR3 is TGTGCCTGGGGGGGCAGGTACGAGCAGTACTTC. The chain has TRBV21-1 and TRBJ2-7; the DNA was not used to check the table's D call, TRBD2. TRBV21-1 is a documented pseudogene. This CDR3 spans 11 amino acids.

V and J are TRBV28 and TRBJ1-2; 7 bases are a match to TRBD1. Germline CDR1 reads MDHEN; CDR2 reads SYDVKM. J gave up 5 bases and V 5 bases, and 14 bases lay outside the gene matches. CDR3 length: 16 residues. For the CDR3, the DNA is TGTGCCAGCAGTCCCGACGGGACAGCAATGATGTATGGCTACACCTTC. Protein product: CASSPDGTAMMYGYTF.

This clone showed up just a few times. CDR3 bases: TGTGCCATCAGCGGCGGGGTTGGCTACACCTTC. It is translated as CAISGGVGYTF. This rearrangement joins TRBV10-3 to TRBJ1-2; D call uncertain. The germline gives CDR1 ENHRY, CDR2 SYGVKD. V was clipped by 6 bases and J by 7 bases, with 9 bases between them. This CDR3 has 11 residues.

This chain connects TRBV25-1 to TRBJ2-7, with D unclear. The CDR3 length is 11 residues. The V end lost 4 bases, the J end lost 4 bases, and 5 bases lay between the germline ends. CDR1 and CDR2 (germline): MGHDK, SYGVNS. CDR3 DNA sequence: TGTGCCAGCAGTGTAAATTACGAGCAGTACTTC. Translation: CASSVNYEQYF.

Only one count was recorded for this clone. CDR3 loop: CASSVGPSVYNEQFF. CDR3 nucleotides: TGTGCCAGCAGCGTAGGGCCCAGCGTCTACAATGAGCAGTTCTTC. The rearrangement uses TRBV9 and TRBJ2-1; D is unclear. V gave up 0 bases and J gave up 3 bases, with 10 bases separating them. CDR1 is SGDLS, CDR2 YYNGEE, per germline. This CDR3 comprises 15 residues.